This T cell receptor beta chain was identified during a study of blood T cell repertoires in COVID-19. Background on the study: Acute-phase and convalescent COVID-19 samples originated in the United States, Italy and Spain.

V was trimmed by 3 bases and J by 4 bases, leaving 15 bases between them. The CDR3 has 15 amino acids. Germline assignment: CDR1 SEHNR and CDR2 FQNEAQ (reference sequence). Cohorts were determined from participant-reported clinical history. TCRdb's copy holds only in-frame clones and misses some; the assay was immunoSEQ multiplex PCR. The repertoire consists of roughly 250,000 clones, with around 89% occurring once and the leading ten covering over 0.75%. The sequencing input was PBMCs or T cells enriched from blood (not recorded which). The chain carries TRBV7-9 and TRBJ1-1; D gene uncertain. This receptor was taken from a man aged 50-59 years who had been exposed to COVID-19. The CDR3 bases are TGTGCCAGCAGCTTCCCTGGTGCTGCGGGCACTGAAGCTTTCTTT. This gives the protein CASSFPGAAGTEAFF.